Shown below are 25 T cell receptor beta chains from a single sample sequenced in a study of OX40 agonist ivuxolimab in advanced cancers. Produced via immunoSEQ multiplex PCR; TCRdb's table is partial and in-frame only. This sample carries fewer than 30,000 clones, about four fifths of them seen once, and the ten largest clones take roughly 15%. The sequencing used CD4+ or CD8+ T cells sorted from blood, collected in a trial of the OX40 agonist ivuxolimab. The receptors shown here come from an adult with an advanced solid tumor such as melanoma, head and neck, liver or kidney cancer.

The CDR3 DNA reads TGTGCCAGCACCCCGCGAGGGGGCAACTATGGCTACACCTTC. Amino acids: CASTPRGGNYGYTF. The genes are TRBV27 and TRBJ1-2; the match to TRBD1 covers 7 bases. V lost 7 bases, J lost 2 bases, and 7 bases stayed unmatched. Germline V lookup: CDR1 MNHEY, CDR2 SMNVEV (reference sequence). The length of the CDR3 is 14 residues.

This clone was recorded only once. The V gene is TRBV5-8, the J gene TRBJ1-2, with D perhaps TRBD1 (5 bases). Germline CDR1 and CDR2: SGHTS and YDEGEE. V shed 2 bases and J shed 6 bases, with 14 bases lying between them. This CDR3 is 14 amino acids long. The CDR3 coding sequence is TGTGCCAGCAGCTTAGGGGACGGACGGCATGGCTACACCTTC. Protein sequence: CASSLGDGRHGYTF.

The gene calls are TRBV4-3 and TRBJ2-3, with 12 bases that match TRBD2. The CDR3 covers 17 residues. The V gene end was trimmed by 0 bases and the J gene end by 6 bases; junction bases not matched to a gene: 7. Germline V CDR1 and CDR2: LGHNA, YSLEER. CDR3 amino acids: CASSQEVTSGGGDTQYF. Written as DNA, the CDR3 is TGCGCCAGCAGCCAAGAGGTGACTAGCGGGGGAGGGGATACGCAGTATTTT.

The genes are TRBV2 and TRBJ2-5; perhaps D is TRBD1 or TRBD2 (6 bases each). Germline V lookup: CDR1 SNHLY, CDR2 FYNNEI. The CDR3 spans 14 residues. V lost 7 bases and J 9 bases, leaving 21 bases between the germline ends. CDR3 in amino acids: CASIRKGGLKAQYF. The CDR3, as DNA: TGTGCCAGCATCCGAAAAGGGGGGCTAAAGGCCCAGTACTTC.

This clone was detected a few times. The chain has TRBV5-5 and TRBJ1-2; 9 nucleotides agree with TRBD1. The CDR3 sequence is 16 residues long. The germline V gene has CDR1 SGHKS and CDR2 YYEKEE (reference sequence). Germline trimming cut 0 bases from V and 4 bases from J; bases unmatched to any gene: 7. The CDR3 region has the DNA TGTGCCAGCAGCTTGGCCGGGGACAGGGTACGCTATGGCTACACCTTC. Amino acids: CASSLAGDRVRYGYTF.

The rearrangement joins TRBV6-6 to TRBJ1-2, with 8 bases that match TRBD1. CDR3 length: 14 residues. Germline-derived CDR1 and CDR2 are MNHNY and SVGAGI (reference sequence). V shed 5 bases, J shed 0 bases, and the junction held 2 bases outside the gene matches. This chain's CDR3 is CASSGDRTNYGYTF. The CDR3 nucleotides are TGTGCCAGCAGTGGGGACAGGACTAACTATGGCTACACCTTC.

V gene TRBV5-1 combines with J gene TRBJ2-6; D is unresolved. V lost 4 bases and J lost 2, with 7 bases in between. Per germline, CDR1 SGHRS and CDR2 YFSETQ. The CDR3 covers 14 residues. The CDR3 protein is CASSPKAGANVLTF. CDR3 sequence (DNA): TGCGCCAGCAGCCCGAAGGCTGGGGCCAACGTCCTGACTTTC.

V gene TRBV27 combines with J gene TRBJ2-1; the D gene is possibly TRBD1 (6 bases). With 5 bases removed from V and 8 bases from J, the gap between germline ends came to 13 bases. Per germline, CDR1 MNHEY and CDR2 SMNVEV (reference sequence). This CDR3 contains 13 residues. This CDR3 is CASSPTGYDEQFF. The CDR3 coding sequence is TGTGCCAGCAGTCCTACAGGGTATGATGAGCAGTTCTTC.

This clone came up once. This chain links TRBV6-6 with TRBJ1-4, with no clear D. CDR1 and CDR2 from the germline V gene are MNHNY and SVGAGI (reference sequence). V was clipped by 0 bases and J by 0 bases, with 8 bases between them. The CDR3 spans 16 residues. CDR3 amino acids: CASSYSLMSTNEKLFF. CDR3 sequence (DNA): TGTGCCAGCAGTTACTCCCTGATGTCAACTAATGAAAAACTGTTTTTT.

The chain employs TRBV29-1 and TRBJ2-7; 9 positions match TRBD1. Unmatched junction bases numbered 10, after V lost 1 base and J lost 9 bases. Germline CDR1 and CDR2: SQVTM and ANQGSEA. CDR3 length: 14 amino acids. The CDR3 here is CSVEGGQGLLMQYF. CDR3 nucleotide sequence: TGCAGCGTTGAAGGGGGACAGGGACTCCTAATGCAGTACTTC.

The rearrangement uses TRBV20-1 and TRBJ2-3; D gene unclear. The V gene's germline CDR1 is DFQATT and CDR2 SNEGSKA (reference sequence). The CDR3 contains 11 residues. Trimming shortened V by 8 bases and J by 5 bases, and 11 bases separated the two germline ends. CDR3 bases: TGCAGTTACCCCGTGGGAGATACGCAGTATTTT. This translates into CSYPVGDTQYF.

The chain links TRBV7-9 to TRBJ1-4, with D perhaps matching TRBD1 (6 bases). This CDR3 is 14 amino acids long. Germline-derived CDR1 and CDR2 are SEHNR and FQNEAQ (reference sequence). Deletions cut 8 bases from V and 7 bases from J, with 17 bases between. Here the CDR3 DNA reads TGTGCCAGCCATGCCCCGGGGGGCCGTGAAAAACTGTTTTTT. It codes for CASHAPGGREKLFF.

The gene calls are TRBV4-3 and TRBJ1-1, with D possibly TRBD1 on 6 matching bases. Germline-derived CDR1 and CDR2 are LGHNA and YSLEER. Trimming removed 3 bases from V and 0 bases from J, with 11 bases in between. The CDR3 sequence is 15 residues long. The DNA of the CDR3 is TGCGCCAGCAGCCAGGGAGACAGGATGAACACTGAAGCTTTCTTT. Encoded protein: CASSQGDRMNTEAFF.

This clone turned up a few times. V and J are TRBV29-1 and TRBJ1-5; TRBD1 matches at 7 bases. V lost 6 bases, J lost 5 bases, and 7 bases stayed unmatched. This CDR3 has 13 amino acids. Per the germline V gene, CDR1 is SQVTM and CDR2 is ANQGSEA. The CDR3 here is CSVVDRADQPQHF. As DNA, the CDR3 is TGCAGCGTCGTCGACAGGGCGGATCAGCCCCAGCATTTT.

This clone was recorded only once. This CDR3 reads CASRPGHSYEQYF. The DNA for the CDR3 is TGTGCCAGCAGGCCGGGACATTCCTACGAGCAGTACTTC. The chain has TRBV6-6 and TRBJ2-7, with D perhaps matching TRBD1 (6 bases). Germline CDR1 is MNHNY and CDR2 is SVGAGI (reference sequence). V shed 6 bases and J shed 1 base, with 10 bases lying between them. The CDR3 runs 13 residues.

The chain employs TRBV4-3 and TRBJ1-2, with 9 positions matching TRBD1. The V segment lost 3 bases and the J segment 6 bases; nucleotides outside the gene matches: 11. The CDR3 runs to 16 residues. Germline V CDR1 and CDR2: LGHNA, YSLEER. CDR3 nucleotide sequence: TGCGCCAGCAGCCAGAGACAGGGGGAGAGGGTTGATGGCTACACCTTC. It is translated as CASSQRQGERVDGYTF.

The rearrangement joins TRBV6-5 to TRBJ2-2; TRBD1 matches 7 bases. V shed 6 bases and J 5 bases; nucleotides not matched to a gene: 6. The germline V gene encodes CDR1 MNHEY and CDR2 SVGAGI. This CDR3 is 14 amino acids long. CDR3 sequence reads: CASRTGLGTGELFF. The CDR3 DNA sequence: TGTGCCAGCAGGACAGGGCTGGGAACCGGGGAGCTGTTTTTT.

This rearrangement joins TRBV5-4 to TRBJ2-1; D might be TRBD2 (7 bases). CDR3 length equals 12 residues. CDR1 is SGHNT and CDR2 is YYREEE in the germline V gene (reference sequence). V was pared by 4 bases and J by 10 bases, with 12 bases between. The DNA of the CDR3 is TGTGCCAGCAGCGGGGGGGCGTGGGAGCAGTTCTTC. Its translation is CASSGGAWEQFF.

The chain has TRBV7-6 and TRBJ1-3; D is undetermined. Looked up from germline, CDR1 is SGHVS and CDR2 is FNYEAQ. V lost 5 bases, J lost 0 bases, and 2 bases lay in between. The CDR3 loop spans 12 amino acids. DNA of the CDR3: TGTGCCAGCAGCCCCTCTGGAAACACCATATATTTT. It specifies CASSPSGNTIYF.

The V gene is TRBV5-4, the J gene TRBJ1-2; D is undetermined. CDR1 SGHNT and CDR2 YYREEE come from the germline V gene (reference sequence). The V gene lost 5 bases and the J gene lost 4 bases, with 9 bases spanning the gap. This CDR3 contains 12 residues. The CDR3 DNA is TGTGCCAGCAGGGCCCCGTCCTATGGCTACACCTTC. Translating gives CASRAPSYGYTF. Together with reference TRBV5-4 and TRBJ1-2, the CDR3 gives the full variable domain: ETGVTQSPTHLIKTRGQQVTLRCSSQSGHNTVSWYQQALGQGPQFIFQYYREEENGRGNFPPRFSGLQFPNYSSELNVNALELDDSALYLCASRAPSYGYTFGSGTRLTVV.

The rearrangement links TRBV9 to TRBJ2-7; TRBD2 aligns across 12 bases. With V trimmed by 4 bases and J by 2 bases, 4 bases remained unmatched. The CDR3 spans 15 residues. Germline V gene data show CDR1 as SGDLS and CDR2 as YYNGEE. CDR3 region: CASSLGLAGTYEQYF. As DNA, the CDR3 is TGTGCCAGCAGCCTTGGACTAGCGGGGACCTACGAGCAGTACTTC.

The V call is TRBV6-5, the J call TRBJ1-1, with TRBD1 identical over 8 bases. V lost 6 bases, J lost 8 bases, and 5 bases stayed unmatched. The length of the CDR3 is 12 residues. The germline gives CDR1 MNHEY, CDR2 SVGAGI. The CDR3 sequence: CASSLTGAEAFF. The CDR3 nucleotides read TGTGCCAGCAGCCTGACAGGGGCCGAAGCTTTCTTT.

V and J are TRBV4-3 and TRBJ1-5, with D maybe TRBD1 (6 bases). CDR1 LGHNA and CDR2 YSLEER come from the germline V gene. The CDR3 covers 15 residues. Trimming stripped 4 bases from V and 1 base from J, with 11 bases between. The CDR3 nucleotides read TGCGCCAGCAGCCCTGGACAGTTCAGCAATCAGCCCCAGCATTTT. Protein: CASSPGQFSNQPQHF.

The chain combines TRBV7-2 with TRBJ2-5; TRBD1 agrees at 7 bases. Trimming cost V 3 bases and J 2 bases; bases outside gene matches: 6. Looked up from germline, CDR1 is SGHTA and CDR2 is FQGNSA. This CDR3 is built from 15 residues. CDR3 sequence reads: CASSFEGQRQETQYF. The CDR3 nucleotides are TGTGCCAGCAGCTTCGAGGGACAGAGGCAAGAGACCCAGTACTTC.

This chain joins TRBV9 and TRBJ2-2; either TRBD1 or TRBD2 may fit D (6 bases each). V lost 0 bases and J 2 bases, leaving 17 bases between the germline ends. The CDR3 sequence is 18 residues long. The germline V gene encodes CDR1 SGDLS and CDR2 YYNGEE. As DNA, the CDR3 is TGTGCCAGCAGCGTAGAACCGATGAGGGGGGCCAACACCGGGGAGCTGTTTTTT. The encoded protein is CASSVEPMRGANTGELFF.